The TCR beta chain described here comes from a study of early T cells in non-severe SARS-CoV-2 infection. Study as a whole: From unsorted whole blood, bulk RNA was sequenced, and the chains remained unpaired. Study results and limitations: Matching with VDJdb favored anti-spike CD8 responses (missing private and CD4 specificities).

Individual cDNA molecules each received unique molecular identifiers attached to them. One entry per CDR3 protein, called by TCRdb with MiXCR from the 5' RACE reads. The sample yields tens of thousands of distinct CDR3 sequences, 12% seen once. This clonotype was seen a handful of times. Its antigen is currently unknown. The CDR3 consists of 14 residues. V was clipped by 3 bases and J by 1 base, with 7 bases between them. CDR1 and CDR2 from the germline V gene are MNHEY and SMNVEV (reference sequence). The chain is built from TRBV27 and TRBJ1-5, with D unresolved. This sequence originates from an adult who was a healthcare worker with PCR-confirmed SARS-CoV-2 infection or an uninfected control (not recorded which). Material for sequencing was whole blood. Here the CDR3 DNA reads TGTGCCAGCAGTTTGACGGGGAGCAATCAGCCCCAGCATTTT. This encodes CASSLTGSNQPQHF.